The 26 T cell receptor beta chains in this list originate from one sample, sequenced in a study of blood T cell repertoires in COVID-19. The table came from immunoSEQ multiplex PCR; TCRdb's copy has only in-frame clones and leaves some out. The table has 250,000 or so clones, approximately 83% seen once. Sequenced input: peripheral blood. The receptors here all came from a human donor in a cohort sampled during active COVID-19.

A word on this clone: Other DNA variants within this sample encode the same CDR3. The V gene is TRBV6-5, the J gene TRBJ1-3; a weak D match, TRBD1 (6 bases). The V end lost 6 bases, the J end lost 3 bases, and 12 bases lay between the germline ends. This CDR3 comprises 14 residues. Germline values: CDR1 MNHEY, CDR2 SVGAGI. DNA for the CDR3: TGTGCCAGCAGCCAGGACAGATTTGGAAACACCATATATTTT. This codes for CASSQDRFGNTIYF.

The rearrangement joins TRBV15 to TRBJ2-1, with D possibly TRBD1 on 6 matching bases. V was pared by 2 bases and J by 4 bases, with 9 bases between. This CDR3 is built from 14 residues. Per the germline V gene, CDR1 is LNHNV and CDR2 is YYDKDF (reference sequence). The CDR3 is CATSRTGQYNEQFF. DNA of the CDR3: TGTGCCACCAGCAGAACAGGACAGTACAATGAGCAGTTCTTC.

The CDR3 DNA reads as TGTGCCAGCAGCCCGGGACTAGCGAAACGCTACGAGCAGTACTTC. As protein: CASSPGLAKRYEQYF. The chain links TRBV28 to TRBJ2-7; 10 nucleotides match TRBD2. Per the germline V gene, CDR1 is MDHEN and CDR2 is SYDVKM. The CDR3 loop spans 15 amino acids. V gave up 6 bases and J gave up 3 bases; unmatched junction bases: 8.

V usage is TRBV28 and J usage is TRBJ2-7, with 11 bases identical to TRBD2. Germline values: CDR1 MDHEN, CDR2 SYDVKM. The trim removed 6 bases at V and 2 bases at J, leaving 3 bases unmatched. This CDR3 comprises 14 residues. The CDR3 DNA reads as TGTGCCAGCAGATTAGCGGGAGGGCCCTACGAGCAGTACTTC. This sequence encodes CASRLAGGPYEQYF.

The V gene is TRBV13, the J gene TRBJ2-3; 10 nucleotides match TRBD2. The CDR3 has 16 residues. V lost 5 bases and J lost 2; bases outside the gene matches: 7. Germline V gives CDR1 PRHDT, CDR2 FYEKMQ (reference sequence). DNA for the CDR3: TGTGCCAGCAGCCCCCGCAGCGGGAGGGACACAGATACGCAGTATTTT. Its translation is CASSPRSGRDTDTQYF.

This chain connects TRBV2 to TRBJ2-7; TRBD1 aligns across 7 bases. The CDR3 contains 13 residues. Trimming removed 3 bases from V and 6 bases from J; junction bases left unmatched: 5. Germline loops: CDR1 SNHLY, CDR2 FYNNEI. In DNA form, the CDR3 reads TGTGCCAGCAGTGATGACAGGGTCAGCGAGCAGTACTTC. This sequence encodes CASSDDRVSEQYF. Full variable domain (missing parts from reference TRBV2 and TRBJ2-7): EPEVTQTPSHQVTQMGQEVILRCVPISNHLYFYWYRQILGQKVEFLVSFYNNEISEKSEIFDDQFSVERPDGSNFTLKIRSTKLEDSAMYFCASSDDRVSEQYFGPGTRLTVT.

This clone was seen just once. V is TRBV5-1 and J is TRBJ2-7, with 10 bases that match TRBD1. Germline lookup yields CDR1 SGHRS and CDR2 YFSETQ. V lost 3 bases and J lost 5; bases outside the gene matches: 2. The CDR3 consists of 13 residues. The CDR3 here is CASSSDRGHEQYF. CDR3 DNA sequence: TGCGCCAGCAGCTCTGACAGGGGGCACGAGCAGTACTTC.

V is TRBV6-4 and J is TRBJ2-5; 8 bases are a match to TRBD2. Losses at the gene ends were 4 bases for V and 4 bases for J; bases not matched to a gene: 11. Germline CDR1 and CDR2: MRHNA and SNTAGT. This CDR3 has 16 residues. The chain's CDR3 is CASSGKKRGKVETQYF. As DNA, the CDR3 is TGTGCCAGCAGTGGAAAGAAGCGGGGGAAGGTAGAGACCCAGTACTTC.

V usage is TRBV5-1 and J usage is TRBJ2-3; a possible D gene is TRBD2 (6 bases). The germline V gene has CDR1 SGHRS and CDR2 YFSETQ. This CDR3 is 15 amino acids long. V lost 5 bases, J lost 2 bases, and 15 bases lay in between. The CDR3 region has the DNA TGCGCCAGCAGGGTCGGGGGTGAGAACACAGATACGCAGTATTTT. It codes for CASRVGGENTDTQYF.

The V gene is TRBV10-2, the J gene TRBJ2-4; D is unresolved. Germline CDR1 and CDR2: WSHSY and SAAADI. Deletions cut 0 bases from V and 6 bases from J, with 6 bases between. The CDR3 is 13 residues long. The CDR3 nucleotides are TGCGCCAGCAGTGAGTCTGAGCGAAACATTCAGTACTTC. Translated: CASSESERNIQYF.

The chain links TRBV7-9 to TRBJ2-1; D might be TRBD2 (6 bases). This CDR3 spans 13 amino acids. Germline CDR1 and CDR2: SEHNR and FQNEAQ (reference sequence). V dropped 1 base and J dropped 8 bases, with 9 bases sitting between them. The CDR3 region is CASSLVGGDEQFF. The CDR3 coding sequence is TGTGCCAGCAGCTTAGTAGGAGGGGATGAGCAGTTCTTC.

This chain links TRBV6-5 with TRBJ2-7, with D possibly being TRBD1 (5 bases). The V gene's germline CDR1 is MNHEY and CDR2 SVGAGI. V lost 2 bases and J 4 bases, leaving 12 bases between the germline ends. CDR3 length: 14 residues. The CDR3 DNA is TGTGCCAGCAGTTACCAGGGCGCGAAATACGAGCAGTACTTC. Translation gives CASSYQGAKYEQYF.

V is TRBV6-5 and J is TRBJ1-1, with D perhaps matching TRBD1 (6 bases). Trimming removed 7 bases from V and 4 bases from J, with 16 bases in between. This CDR3 has 14 residues. The germline V gene has CDR1 MNHEY and CDR2 SVGAGI. As DNA, the CDR3 is TGTGCCAGCAAGGCTCAGGGGCCGAGCACTGAAGCTTTCTTT. It codes for CASKAQGPSTEAFF.

This chain joins TRBV6-5 and TRBJ2-7, with 7 bases aligning to TRBD1. The CDR3 sequence is 14 residues long. Trimming cost V 6 bases and J 1 base; bases outside gene matches: 6. From germline, CDR1 is MNHEY and CDR2 SVGAGI. CDR3 in amino acids: CASSSPGQSYEQYF. The CDR3 nucleotides read TGTGCCAGCAGCTCACCGGGACAGTCCTACGAGCAGTACTTC.

J is TRBJ2-7 and V is TRBV28; D perhaps matches TRBD1 (6 bases). This CDR3 is 12 amino acids long. Trimming cost V 6 bases and J 4 bases, with 10 bases left between them. The germline V gene encodes CDR1 MDHEN and CDR2 SYDVKM. The CDR3 region has the DNA TGTGCCAGCAGACAGACAGGATACGAGCAGTACTTC. Residues: CASRQTGYEQYF.

This chain links TRBV2 with TRBJ2-7; 9 bases fit TRBD2. The V segment lost 5 bases and the J segment 3 bases; nucleotides outside the gene matches: 17. The CDR3 is 18 residues long. The germline gives CDR1 SNHLY, CDR2 FYNNEI. CDR3 DNA sequence: TGTGCCAGCAGTCCCCTTGGAGGGGTTAGCGGGAGAATCTACGAGCAGTACTTC. This translates into CASSPLGGVSGRIYEQYF.

The table lists this clone with a few counts. The rearrangement links TRBV5-8 to TRBJ2-3; D uncertain. CDR1 and CDR2 from the germline V gene are SGHTS and YDEGEE. The CDR3 is made up of 15 amino acids. The ends were cut back, 0 bases at V and 0 bases at J, with 8 bases in the middle. For the CDR3, the DNA is TGTGCCAGCAGCTTGGGGCAGGTTAGCACAGATACGCAGTATTTT. As protein: CASSLGQVSTDTQYF.

The genes are TRBV4-1 and TRBJ2-7; TRBD2 aligns across 7 bases. V lost 1 base, J lost 5 bases, and 11 bases stayed unmatched. Germline values: CDR1 MGHRA, CDR2 YSYEKL. The CDR3 extends over 16 amino acids. The CDR3: CASSQGHGGSFHEQYF. CDR3 DNA: TGCGCCAGCAGCCAAGGACATGGCGGGAGTTTTCACGAGCAGTACTTC.

This chain links TRBV6-2 or TRBV6-3 with TRBJ2-2; 8 bases match TRBD1. Germline V gene data show CDR1 as MNHEY and CDR2 as SVGEGT. The CDR3 spans 16 residues. V lost 4 bases and J lost 0; bases outside the gene matches: 4. CDR3 bases: TGTGCCAGCAGTTCGACAGGGGCCGCGAACACCGGGGAGCTGTTTTTT. Translated: CASSSTGAANTGELFF.

The J gene is TRBJ1-4, the V gene TRBV15, with D perhaps matching TRBD1 (6 bases). Germline CDR1 LNHNV, CDR2 YYDKDF (reference sequence). The CDR3 has 17 residues. V lost 0 bases to trimming and J lost 4 bases, with 15 bases between them. In DNA, the CDR3 is TGTGCCACCAGCAGAGATCCCCTGCAGGGGTATAATGAAAAACTGTTTTTT. This sequence encodes CATSRDPLQGYNEKLFF.

This chain uses TRBV3-1 (or the pseudogene TRBV3-2) with TRBJ2-1; possible D gene TRBD2, 6 bases. Trimming pared 4 bases from V and 12 bases from J, leaving 13 bases between. The germline gives CDR1 LGHDT, CDR2 YNNKEL (reference sequence). The CDR3 covers 12 residues. CDR3 region: CASSLGTGRQFF. DNA of the CDR3: TGTGCCAGCAGCCTCGGGACTGGGAGGCAGTTCTTC.

This sequence joins TRBV28 and TRBJ2-7; 7 bases match TRBD1. The V and J ends lost 2 bases and 5 bases, in that order; junction bases with no gene match: 3. The germline gives CDR1 MDHEN, CDR2 SYDVKM. CDR3 length: 13 residues. The CDR3 loop reads CASSLKGAHEQYF. The CDR3 nucleotides read TGTGCCAGCAGTTTAAAGGGGGCCCACGAGCAGTACTTC.

The chain uses TRBV10-1 and TRBJ2-3; D is undetermined. CDR1 and CDR2 from the germline V gene are WNHNN and SYGVQD (reference sequence). V was shortened by 5 bases and J by 1 base, with 7 bases between the two germline ends. The length of the CDR3 is 13 residues. This chain's CDR3 is CASSPKRTDTQYF. The CDR3 coding sequence is TGCGCCAGCAGTCCTAAGCGCACAGATACGCAGTATTTT.

This clone appeared a single time. The CDR3 nucleotides are TGTGCCAGCAGCCCCTCGACAGGGGGCGGCTACACCTTC. It codes for CASSPSTGGGYTF. The gene calls are TRBV27 and TRBJ1-2, with 10 bases aligning to TRBD1. The germline CDR1 and CDR2 sequences are MNHEY and SMNVEV (reference sequence). The CDR3 sequence is 13 residues long. V dropped 6 bases and J dropped 8; count of bases not matched to a gene: 6.

V and J are TRBV10-3 and TRBJ1-6; D might be TRBD1 (5 bases). CDR1 is ENHRY, CDR2 SYGVKD, per germline. This CDR3 has 15 residues. Deletions cut 2 bases from V and 7 bases from J, with 12 bases between. CDR3 amino acids: CAISELSQGNSPLHF. The DNA of the CDR3 is TGTGCCATCAGTGAGCTCAGTCAGGGAAATTCACCCCTCCACTTT.

V gene TRBV5-5 combines with J gene TRBJ2-7, with D uncertain. This CDR3 is 13 amino acids long. Germline-derived CDR1 and CDR2 are SGHKS and YYEKEE (reference sequence). With 0 bases removed from V and 5 bases from J, the gap between germline ends came to 9 bases. The CDR3 DNA is TGTGCCAGCAGCTTGGCCCCCTCAGACGAGCAGTACTTC. Protein: CASSLAPSDEQYF.